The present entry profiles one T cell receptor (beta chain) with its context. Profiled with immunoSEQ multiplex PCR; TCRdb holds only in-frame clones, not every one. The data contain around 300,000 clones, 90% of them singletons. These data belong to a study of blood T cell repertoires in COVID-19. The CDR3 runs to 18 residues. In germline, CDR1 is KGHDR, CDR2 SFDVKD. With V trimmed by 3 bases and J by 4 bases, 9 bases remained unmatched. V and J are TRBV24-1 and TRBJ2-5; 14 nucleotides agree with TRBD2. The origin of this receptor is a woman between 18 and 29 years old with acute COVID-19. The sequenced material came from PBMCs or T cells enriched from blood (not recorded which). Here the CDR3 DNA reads TGTGCCACCAGTGATCCATCGGGACTAGCGGGAGAGGTAGAGACCCAGTACTTC. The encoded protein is CATSDPSGLAGEVETQYF.